Following are 9 T cell receptor beta chains from one sample sequenced in a study of T cell changes during pregnancy in multiple sclerosis. Clones were sequenced by immunoSEQ multiplex PCR, and TCRdb holds only the in-frame ones, with some missing. This sample has under 80,000 clones, with 75% to 95% found just once. This material consisted of CD4+ T cells from peripheral blood mononuclear cells, taken in the second trimester of pregnancy. The receptors come from a female donor with multiple sclerosis, enrolled in a pregnancy study.

The chain employs TRBV5-1 and TRBJ2-1; D is possibly TRBD2 (6 bases). Germline-derived CDR1 and CDR2 are SGHRS and YFSETQ. Trimming removed 4 bases from V and 4 bases from J, with 15 bases in between. The CDR3 has 15 residues. CDR3 sequence (DNA): TGCGCCAGCAGCCTACCGGGAAGCGGGTACAATGAGCAGTTCTTC. As protein: CASSLPGSGYNEQFF.

This chain joins TRBV28 and TRBJ2-5; TRBD2 agrees at 10 bases. This CDR3 contains 16 residues. V lost 3 bases and J lost 5; bases outside the gene matches: 9. Germline assignment: CDR1 MDHEN and CDR2 SYDVKM. The CDR3 nucleotides read TGTGCCAGCAGTTTTAAGCGGGAGGGCCTTAGGGAGACCCAGTACTTC. Protein: CASSFKREGLRETQYF.

The chain couples TRBV29-1 to TRBJ1-1; D possibly corresponds to TRBD1 (5 bases). The germline V gene encodes CDR1 SQVTM and CDR2 ANQGSEA. The CDR3 contains 12 residues. V was pared by 1 base and J by 10 bases, with 13 bases between. CDR3 sequence (DNA): TGCAGCGTTGAAGGATTTTGGGGGGGAGCTTTCTTT. This encodes CSVEGFWGGAFF.

This clone was seen only once. The chain couples TRBV29-1 to TRBJ2-7; D uncertain. The CDR3 spans 13 residues. CDR1 SQVTM and CDR2 ANQGSEA come from the germline V gene. Trimming cost V 5 bases and J 2 bases, with 13 bases left between them. Here the CDR3 DNA reads TGCAGCGTTCGTGGTCTGGCAACCTACGAGCAGTACTTC. Amino acid sequence: CSVRGLATYEQYF.

The chain recombines TRBV9 with TRBJ1-6; 9 bases fit TRBD1. CDR3 size: 14 residues. CDR1 SGDLS and CDR2 YYNGEE come from the germline V gene. With V trimmed by 4 bases and J by 9 bases, 5 bases remained unmatched. CDR3 DNA: TGTGCCAGCAGCTCAACGGACAGGGGTTCACCCCTCCACTTT. Translating gives CASSSTDRGSPLHF.

The gene calls are TRBV19 and TRBJ1-5; maybe TRBD1 (5 bases). V shed 6 bases and J shed 7 bases, with 10 bases lying between them. The CDR3 has 12 residues. The germline CDR1 and CDR2 sequences are LNHDA and SQIVND (reference sequence). The CDR3 coding sequence is TGTGCCAGTAGGGGGCGCGAACAGCCCCAGCATTTT. This encodes CASRGREQPQHF.

The chain has TRBV7-3 and TRBJ1-1; the D is unclear. The CDR3 consists of 12 residues. Germline V gene sequence: CDR1 SGHTA, CDR2 FQGTGA. Trimming removed 6 bases from V and 4 bases from J, with 9 bases in between. CDR3 region: CASSRGGTEAFF. CDR3 bases: TGTGCCAGCAGTCGGGGTGGCACTGAAGCTTTCTTT. Full variable domain (remainder filled in from reference TRBV7-3 and TRBJ1-1): GAGVSQTPSNKVTEKGKYVELRCDPISGHTALYWYRQSLGQGPEFLIYFQGTGAADDSGLPNDRFFAVRPEGSVSTLKIQRTERGDSAVYLCASSRGGTEAFFGQGTRLTVV.

The chain has TRBV19 and TRBJ1-3; possibly TRBD1 for D (6 bases). The V end was cut by 5 bases, the J end by 0 bases, with 11 bases between. Germline V CDR1 and CDR2: LNHDA, SQIVND (reference sequence). This CDR3 region has 15 residues. CDR3 amino acids: CASSPDRYSGNTIYF. The CDR3 bases are TGTGCCAGTAGTCCGGACAGATACTCTGGAAACACCATATATTTT.

V usage is TRBV7-2 and J usage is TRBJ2-1; 9 bases line up with TRBD1. Germline V gene data show CDR1 as SGHTA and CDR2 as FQGNSA. This CDR3 comprises 16 residues. V lost 1 base, J lost 9 bases, and 10 bases stayed unmatched. The CDR3 DNA reads as TGTGCCAGCAGCTTAGTCGGGACAGGGTATTTAGGTGAGCAGTTCTTC. Translation gives CASSLVGTGYLGEQFF.